This T cell receptor beta chain was documented in a study of blood T cell repertoires in COVID-19. As for the study in general: Donors in the United States, Italy and Spain gave samples during acute or convalescent COVID-19. T cells, B-cell-depleted T cells, or PBMCs supplied cDNA or gDNA.

Authors' data handling: Amplification from reference gene primers served as the basis for estimated nucleated cell counts. Clones were sequenced by immunoSEQ multiplex PCR, and TCRdb holds only the in-frame ones, with some missing. V and J calls and clone size are those listed in that table; D and trimming were worked out from the DNA. The repertoire has 250,000 to 400,000 clones, roughly nine tenths of them found once; the top ten carry 2.5% to 3%. The germline V and J ends were trimmed by 2 bases and 1 base, with 10 bases remaining between them. Germline CDR1 reads SGDLS; CDR2 reads YYNGEE. The CDR3 length is 15 residues.

This clonotype originated in a young woman with COVID-19, enrolled during active disease. The chain couples TRBV9 to TRBJ2-1; D not resolved. The source material was peripheral blood. CDR3 coding DNA: TGTGCCAGCAGCGTTTCAGAGGCGTCCTACAATGAGCAGTTCTTC. It specifies CASSVSEASYNEQFF.